In its sample, the clone carrying this TCR beta chain was seen a few times. Its antigen is unknown. This CDR3 comprises 13 residues. Trimming took off 3 bases at V and 5 bases at J, with 8 bases between the two ends. Germline CDR1 and CDR2: MDHEN and SYDVKM. These data belong to a study of post-analysis software for immune sequencing data. In the study overall: Patients with relapsing-remitting, secondary progressive and progressive-relapsing multiple sclerosis courses were all represented.

General observations from the study: Compared against controls, patients with multiple sclerosis displayed significantly lower normalized Chao1 diversity. The authors found that F measure strongly co-clustered same-batch samples. Patients showed TRBV5-6, TRBV5-1 and TRBV20-1 among a few TRBV segments more frequent than in controls.

Prepared TCR beta cDNA libraries contained unique molecular identifiers. MiXCR, run by TCRdb on the PCR reads, gives a single entry per CDR3 protein. The table records a few hundred thousand distinct CDR3 sequences, roughly a third of them present only once. The TCR comes from a girl aged 5 to 17 with multiple sclerosis. Sequenced: blood. This chain uses TRBV28 with TRBJ2-4; no reliable D call. The chain's CDR3 is CASSFSSQNIQYF. CDR3 sequence (DNA): TGTGCCAGCAGTTTTAGTTCCCAAAACATTCAGTACTTC.